A selection of T cell receptor beta chains follows, all from one sample in a study of T cell repertoires in cytomegalovirus infection. TCRdb called the reads again in MiXCR, with one record for every CDR3 protein. The sample has around 430,000 distinct CDR3 sequences, about two fifths seen once. The antigens for these receptors are not known. This material consisted of cultured PBMCs, taken from culture after CMV antigen stimulation. The receptors here all came from a human donor in good health (CMV status not recorded). Some clones in this sample may be carry-over from other donors' samples. Each CDR3 is given with its conserved first and last residue. Each record gives: V gene, J gene, clone size, D gene, CDR3 DNA, CDR3 protein. A D gene is named only where the DNA matches it firmly. Clone size is shown for a subset of rows, as once, few, many or a class of expanded clone.

V gene: TRBV7-9
J gene: TRBJ2-3
clone size: -
D gene: -
CDR3 DNA: TGTGCCAGCAGCTTAGAACCCGACTGGGGCGATACGCAGTATTTT
CDR3 protein: CASSLEPDWGDTQYF

V gene: TRBV28
J gene: TRBJ2-3
clone size: few
D gene: TRBD1
CDR3 DNA: TGTGCCAGCACCAGTCGGGGGACAGGGCATCGGGATACGCAGTATTTT
CDR3 protein: CASTSRGTGHRDTQYF

V gene: TRBV6-8
J gene: TRBJ1-5
clone size: -
D gene: -
CDR3 DNA: TGTGCCAGCTCCCTGACTCAGCCCCAGCATTTT
CDR3 protein: CASSLTQPQHF

V gene: TRBV20-1
J gene: TRBJ1-6
clone size: -
D gene: -
CDR3 DNA: TGCAGTGCTAGAGCGGGGGGGCCTGGGGATTCACCCCTCCACTTT
CDR3 protein: CSARAGGPGDSPLHF

V gene: TRBV7-9
J gene: TRBJ2-3
clone size: once
D gene: -
CDR3 DNA: TGTGCCAGCAGCTCCTATAGGGACCGGGAAGATACGCAGTATTTT
CDR3 protein: CASSSYRDREDTQYF

V gene: TRBV7-6
J gene: TRBJ2-5
clone size: -
D gene: -
CDR3 DNA: TGTGCCAGCAGCTCCACGGTGGGAGAGACCCAGTACTTC
CDR3 protein: CASSSTVGETQYF

V gene: TRBV12-5
J gene: TRBJ2-3
clone size: few
D gene: -
CDR3 DNA: TGTGCTAGTGCCCGGGGGACAGAGACAGATACGCAGTATTTT
CDR3 protein: CASARGTETDTQYF

V gene: TRBV20-1
J gene: TRBJ2-1
clone size: -
D gene: -
CDR3 DNA: TGCAGTGCCCCCGAACGGGGTAGGAATGAGCAGTTCTTC
CDR3 protein: CSAPERGRNEQFF

V gene: TRBV6-2/TRBV6-3
J gene: TRBJ2-1
clone size: few
D gene: -
CDR3 DNA: TGTGCCAGCAAGGCCAGGGAGAGGGATGAGCAGTTCTTC
CDR3 protein: CASKARERDEQFF

V gene: TRBV6-1
J gene: TRBJ1-5
clone size: -
D gene: -
CDR3 DNA: TGTGCCAGCAGTGAATGGATGGGGCGAGGTAATCAGCCCCAGCATTTT
CDR3 protein: CASSEWMGRGNQPQHF

V gene: TRBV12-3/TRBV12-4
J gene: TRBJ2-5
clone size: -
D gene: TRBD1
CDR3 DNA: TGTGCCAGCAGCCCCGGGACAGGCGCCAGGGGAGAGACCCAGTACTTC
CDR3 protein: CASSPGTGARGETQYF

V gene: TRBV20-1
J gene: TRBJ2-7
clone size: -
D gene: TRBD2
CDR3 DNA: TGCAGTGCTAGAGCCGGGACTAGCGGGACTTTACACTTC
CDR3 protein: CSARAGTSGTLHF

V gene: TRBV12-5
J gene: TRBJ2-7
clone size: -
D gene: TRBD1
CDR3 DNA: TGTGCTAGACCGCCGGGACAGGTATACGAGCAGTACTTC
CDR3 protein: CARPPGQVYEQYF

V gene: TRBV6-5
J gene: TRBJ2-1
clone size: -
D gene: TRBD2
CDR3 DNA: TGTGCCACCAGGGGACTAGCGGGAGAGAATGAGCAGTTCTTC
CDR3 protein: CATRGLAGENEQFF

V gene: TRBV4-2
J gene: TRBJ1-4
clone size: -
D gene: -
CDR3 DNA: TGTGCCAGCAGCCTCACCCCAGGCGGATCCGCAACTAATGAAAAACTGTTTTTT
CDR3 protein: CASSLTPGGSATNEKLFF

V gene: TRBV7-8
J gene: TRBJ1-5
clone size: -
D gene: -
CDR3 DNA: TGTGCCAGCAGCTTAGGGGTTCAGGGTCAGCCCCAGCATTTT
CDR3 protein: CASSLGVQGQPQHF

V gene: TRBV6-6
J gene: TRBJ1-6
clone size: once
D gene: -
CDR3 DNA: TGTGCCAGCAGTGATATGGGGGCACCCCCCCTCCACTTT
CDR3 protein: CASSDMGAPPLHF

V gene: TRBV19
J gene: TRBJ2-7
clone size: few
D gene: -
CDR3 DNA: TGTGCCACCAGTGATTTGGGGACTTCTCCCTACGAGCAGTACTTC
CDR3 protein: CATSDLGTSPYEQYF

V gene: TRBV12-3/TRBV12-4
J gene: TRBJ1-5
clone size: -
D gene: -
CDR3 DNA: TGTGCCAGCAGTTTTGGGGGGACCCTCAATCAGCCCCAGCATTTT
CDR3 protein: CASSFGGTLNQPQHF

V gene: TRBV28
J gene: TRBJ2-1
clone size: -
D gene: TRBD2
CDR3 DNA: TGTGCCAGCAGTTTCTCCGGGGGGAGGAATGAGCAGTTCTTC
CDR3 protein: CASSFSGGRNEQFF

V gene: TRBV20-1
J gene: TRBJ1-1
clone size: -
D gene: TRBD1
CDR3 DNA: TGCAGTTCTCCGGGACAGGGGGTTACTGAAGCTTTCTTT
CDR3 protein: CSSPGQGVTEAFF

V gene: TRBV7-6
J gene: TRBJ2-3
clone size: -
D gene: -
CDR3 DNA: TGTGCCAGCAGCCCCCTGACCCTAGATACGCAGTATTTT
CDR3 protein: CASSPLTLDTQYF

V gene: TRBV3-1
J gene: TRBJ2-6
clone size: -
D gene: TRBD1
CDR3 DNA: TGTGCCAGCAGCCAATGGGACAGGAACTCTGGGGCCAACGTCCTGACTTTC
CDR3 protein: CASSQWDRNSGANVLTF

V gene: TRBV7-2
J gene: TRBJ2-5
clone size: -
D gene: -
CDR3 DNA: TGTGCCAGCAGCTCCCGCGTCGGTGAGGAGACCCAGTACTTC
CDR3 protein: CASSSRVGEETQYF

V gene: TRBV12-3/TRBV12-4
J gene: TRBJ2-7
clone size: -
D gene: TRBD2
CDR3 DNA: TGTGCCAGCAGTCGTAGCGGGAGCTACGAGCAGTACTTC
CDR3 protein: CASSRSGSYEQYF

V gene: TRBV7-4
J gene: TRBJ2-1
clone size: -
D gene: -
CDR3 DNA: TGTGCCAGCAGCTTAAGTCTCTCCTACAATGAGCAGTTCTTC
CDR3 protein: CASSLSLSYNEQFF

V gene: TRBV7-8
J gene: TRBJ1-2
clone size: -
D gene: TRBD1
CDR3 DNA: TGTGCCAGCAGCCTGGCCCGGGACAGGTCTATGAGATGCTACACCTTC
CDR3 protein: CASSLARDRSMRCYTF

V gene: TRBV6-1
J gene: TRBJ2-2
clone size: few
D gene: -
CDR3 DNA: TGTGCCAGCAGTGAGGCCCCGGGACACGACGGGGAGCTGTTTTTT
CDR3 protein: CASSEAPGHDGELFF